The clone carrying this T cell receptor (beta chain) appeared many times. Antigen unknown. A much larger clone differs from this one at a single base, so this may be a read error. This specimen comes from a study of metastatic and nonmetastatic thyroid tumors. As for the study in general: Malignant thyroid and benign thyroid patients provided blood and tumor or nodule tissue whose repertoires were compared.

This CDR3 region has 13 residues. V was trimmed by 4 bases and J by 3 bases, leaving 9 bases between them. Before thyroid surgery, none of the patients had received any treatment. The study's findings and limits: The reported finding was significantly higher TCR beta diversity in malignant thyroid tumors relative to benign nodules, in blood and tumor.

TCRdb re-clonotyped the PCR reads through MiXCR. The sample lists roughly 6,000 clones; around 33% were seen once. The J gene is TRBJ1-1, the V gene TRBV12-3 or TRBV12-4, with D hard to call. The sequence was collected from a male donor with papillary thyroid cancer or a benign thyroid nodule (not recorded which). Some clones in this sample may be carry-over from other donors' samples. Sample: adjacent normal tissue. The CDR3 region has the DNA TGTGCCAGCAGTTCGTACCAGGACACTGAAGCTTTCTTT. This codes for CASSSYQDTEAFF.